This TCR beta chain was retrieved from a study of blood T cell repertoires in COVID-19. TCRdb's table, derived via immunoSEQ multiplex PCR, lists solely in-frame clones and lacks some. The data show some 42,000 clones, over 60% seen once. The CDR3 runs 15 residues. Germline V lookup: CDR1 MNHEY, CDR2 SVGAGI. J lost 3 bases, V lost 6 bases, and 6 bases had no gene match. The gene calls are TRBV6-5 and TRBJ2-7; TRBD2 aligns across 12 bases. The sample consisted of peripheral blood. This receptor was obtained from a woman between 65 and 79 years old with acute or convalescent COVID-19. The CDR3 DNA reads as TGTGCCAGCAGAGCAAAGACTAGCGGGAGCTACGAGCAGTACTTC. It translates to CASRAKTSGSYEQYF.